A single sample gave rise to the 21 T cell receptor beta chains below, sequenced in a study of blood T cell repertoires in COVID-19. Method: immunoSEQ multiplex PCR; TCRdb's copy keeps in-frame clones and lacks some. The sample lists roughly 100,000 clones, about 90% occurring once. Material for sequencing was peripheral blood. The receptors shown here come from a man older than 75 with acute or convalescent COVID-19.

A word on this clone: Other DNA sequences within the sample encode an identical CDR3. The chain is built from TRBV6-5 and TRBJ1-2; no reliable D call. CDR1 and CDR2 (germline): MNHEY, SVGAGI. The CDR3 has 13 residues. V lost 0 bases and J lost 5, with 7 bases in between. As DNA, the CDR3 is TGTGCCAGCAGTTACTCGACGGGGTATGGCTACACCTTC. Translation gives CASSYSTGYGYTF.

This clone turned up a few times. V usage is TRBV4-2 and J usage is TRBJ1-2, with 8 bases fitting TRBD1. Germline V lookup: CDR1 LGHNA, CDR2 YNFKEQ. The CDR3 has 14 residues. The V segment lost 0 bases and the J segment 4 bases; nucleotides outside the gene matches: 1. The CDR3 DNA is TGTGCCAGCAGCCAAGAACAGGGGGTCTATGGCTACACCTTC. It yields the protein CASSQEQGVYGYTF.

V gene TRBV5-1 combines with J gene TRBJ2-2; TRBD2 aligns across 13 bases. This CDR3 is 18 amino acids long. Per the germline V gene, CDR1 is SGHRS and CDR2 is YFSETQ. V dropped 4 bases and J dropped 0; count of bases not matched to a gene: 6. The chain's CDR3 is CASSVTGTSGANTGELFF. CDR3 bases: TGCGCCAGCAGCGTAACCGGGACTAGCGGGGCGAACACCGGGGAGCTGTTTTTT.

The chain recombines TRBV27 with TRBJ1-5; tentatively, D is TRBD1 (5 bases). The germline CDR1 and CDR2 sequences are MNHEY and SMNVEV (reference sequence). Trimming left V 4 bases short and J 6 bases short, with 13 bases between. The CDR3 length is 14 residues. The CDR3 nucleotides are TGTGCCAGCAGTTCGGTAGGAGGGACTCAGCCCCAGCATTTT. Translation gives CASSSVGGTQPQHF.

The V and J genes are TRBV4-3 and TRBJ2-1; D remains unclear. Germline assignment: CDR1 LGHNA and CDR2 YSLEER. The CDR3 extends over 14 amino acids. Trimming removed 0 bases at V and 5 bases at J, with 8 bases between. CDR3 amino acids: CASSQEGRNNEQFF. CDR3 nucleotides: TGCGCCAGCAGCCAAGAGGGCAGAAACAATGAGCAGTTCTTC.

The chain links TRBV9 to TRBJ2-7; 7 bases agree with TRBD1. The CDR3 sequence is 15 residues long. J lost 6 bases, V lost 4 bases, and 13 bases had no gene match. Germline CDR1 and CDR2: SGDLS and YYNGEE. This chain's CDR3 is CASSPRQGVAGEQYF. CDR3 nucleotide sequence: TGTGCCAGCAGCCCTAGACAGGGTGTAGCCGGCGAGCAGTACTTC.

This clone was seen more than once but under ten times. This chain uses TRBV5-1 with TRBJ1-5; D is possibly TRBD1 (5 bases). With 1 base removed from V and 5 bases from J, the gap between germline ends came to 10 bases. CDR3 length: 14 amino acids. Germline assignment: CDR1 SGHRS and CDR2 YFSETQ. The CDR3 here is CASSLRGEDQPQHF. DNA of the CDR3: TGCGCCAGCAGCTTGAGAGGGGAGGATCAGCCCCAGCATTTT.

This sequence joins TRBV7-8 and TRBJ1-2, with D hard to call. Germline V lookup: CDR1 SGHVS, CDR2 FQNEAQ. Deletions cut 1 base from V and 5 bases from J, with 20 bases between. The CDR3 is 17 residues long. CDR3 residues: CASSLVASSGTSYGYTF. The CDR3 DNA follows: TGTGCCAGCAGCTTAGTGGCCTCCAGCGGCACCTCTTATGGCTACACCTTC.

The rearrangement uses TRBV5-1 and TRBJ1-1, with D possibly TRBD1 on 6 matching bases. CDR3 length equals 13 residues. Trimming removed 4 bases at V and 3 bases at J, with 10 bases between. Germline V lookup: CDR1 SGHRS, CDR2 YFSETQ. The CDR3 loop reads CASSQQGYTEAFF. For the CDR3, the DNA is TGCGCCAGCAGCCAACAGGGTTACACTGAAGCTTTCTTT.

The chain recombines TRBV5-1 with TRBJ2-2; the D is unclear. The CDR3 sequence is 16 residues long. Germline-derived CDR1 and CDR2 are SGHRS and YFSETQ. V lost 6 bases, J lost 1 base, and 16 bases lay in between. The CDR3 bases are TGCGCCAGCACCTCGTCGGTGTTAAGGAACACCGGGGAGCTGTTTTTT. Protein product: CASTSSVLRNTGELFF.

The chain links TRBV5-1 to TRBJ1-4, with 9 bases that match TRBD1. The J segment lost 5 bases and the V segment lost 3 bases, leaving 2 bases of the junction unmatched. Per germline, CDR1 SGHRS and CDR2 YFSETQ. The CDR3 loop spans 14 amino acids. The CDR3 DNA reads as TGCGCCAGCAGCTCCGGGACAGGGAATGAAAAACTGTTTTTT. Its translation is CASSSGTGNEKLFF.

The chain uses TRBV5-1 and TRBJ2-6; 7 nucleotides agree with TRBD1. The CDR3 is made up of 14 amino acids. Germline loops: CDR1 SGHRS, CDR2 YFSETQ. V gave up 4 bases and J gave up 10 bases; unmatched junction bases: 8. The CDR3 sequence is CASSPGQVGNVLTF. The DNA for the CDR3 is TGCGCCAGCAGCCCAGGACAGGTTGGTAACGTCCTGACTTTC. Full variable domain (missing parts from reference TRBV5-1 and TRBJ2-6): KAGVTQTPRYLIKTRGQQVTLSCSPISGHRSVSWYQQTPGQGLQFLFEYFSETQRNKGNFPGRFSGRQFSNSRSEMNVSTLELGDSALYLCASSPGQVGNVLTFGAGSRLTVL.

V gene TRBV5-1 combines with J gene TRBJ1-2; tentatively, D is TRBD1 (5 bases). CDR3 length: 15 residues. Germline CDR1 reads SGHRS; CDR2 reads YFSETQ. Trimming stripped 4 bases from V and 5 bases from J, with 18 bases between. The CDR3 region is CASSAGRGRRYGYTF. The CDR3, as DNA: TGCGCCAGCAGCGCGGGACGGGGCAGGCGGTATGGCTACACCTTC.

The chain combines TRBV6-6 with TRBJ2-5; D might be TRBD1 (6 bases). CDR3 length: 13 amino acids. With 6 bases removed from V and 4 bases from J, the gap between germline ends came to 12 bases. Germline V lookup: CDR1 MNHNY, CDR2 SVGAGI (reference sequence). This chain's CDR3 is CASSRQEAETQYF. Written as DNA, the CDR3 is TGTGCCAGCAGCCGACAGGAGGCAGAGACCCAGTACTTC.

This clone has more than one count but fewer than ten. This chain joins TRBV27 and TRBJ1-2; 8 positions agree with TRBD1. J lost 5 bases, V lost 3 bases, and 5 bases had no gene match. This CDR3 spans 14 amino acids. Germline CDR1 and CDR2: MNHEY and SMNVEV (reference sequence). CDR3 DNA: TGTGCCAGCAGTTTCGGGACAGGTGTTTATGGCTACACCTTC. Protein sequence: CASSFGTGVYGYTF.

V is TRBV4-3 and J is TRBJ1-1; 7 nucleotides align to TRBD1. V shed 3 bases and J 5 bases; nucleotides not matched to a gene: 3. CDR3 length: 13 residues. CDR1 and CDR2 from the germline V gene are LGHNA and YSLEER. The DNA for the CDR3 is TGCGCCAGCAGCCAGCTCAGGGGGACTGAAGCTTTCTTT. As protein: CASSQLRGTEAFF.

The chain uses TRBV2 and TRBJ1-5, with D perhaps matching TRBD1 (5 bases). Looked up from germline, CDR1 is SNHLY and CDR2 is FYNNEI. The CDR3 extends over 16 amino acids. V lost 0 bases and J lost 6, with 15 bases in between. The chain's CDR3 is CASSEARTREGQPQHF. The CDR3 DNA sequence: TGTGCCAGCAGTGAAGCTAGGACACGTGAAGGTCAGCCCCAGCATTTT.

This chain links TRBV19 with TRBJ1-5, with TRBD1 matching 10 bases. The CDR3 runs to 16 residues. Per germline, CDR1 LNHDA and CDR2 SQIVND (reference sequence). V lost 5 bases and J lost 3; bases outside the gene matches: 7. The CDR3 protein is CASSPGTGADNQPQHF. The DNA of the CDR3 is TGTGCCAGTAGTCCTGGGACAGGGGCCGACAATCAGCCCCAGCATTTT. The entire variable domain, with the rest obtained from reference TRBV19 and TRBJ1-5, is as follows: DGGITQSPKYLFRKEGQNVTLSCEQNLNHDAMYWYRQDPGQGLRLIYYSQIVNDFQKGDIAEGYSVSREKKESFPLTVTSAQKNPTAFYLCASSPGTGADNQPQHFGDGTRLSIL.

This clone has a handful of counts. The CDR3 loop is CASSRGQGHYGYTF. CDR3 bases: TGTGCCAGCAGCCGCGGACAAGGCCACTATGGCTACACCTTC. The genes are TRBV3-1 (or the pseudogene TRBV3-2) and TRBJ1-2; TRBD1 is a possible D gene (5 bases). Germline CDR1 LGHDT, CDR2 YNNKEL (reference sequence). V was shortened by 4 bases and J by 3 bases, with 12 bases between the two germline ends. This CDR3 has 14 residues.

The rearrangement joins TRBV19 to TRBJ1-6; 8 bases agree with TRBD1. In germline, CDR1 is LNHDA, CDR2 SQIVND (reference sequence). The ends lost 5 bases at V and 8 bases at J; junction bases unmatched: 8. The CDR3 loop spans 15 amino acids. CDR3 DNA: TGTGCCAGTAGTCTTCGCCAGGGGGCCTATTCACCCCTCCACTTT. It encodes CASSLRQGAYSPLHF.

The chain has TRBV7-8 and TRBJ1-3, with 10 bases fitting TRBD1. Trimming cost V 0 bases and J 3 bases; bases outside gene matches: 11. This CDR3 spans 19 amino acids. Germline CDR1 reads SGHVS; CDR2 reads FQNEAQ. The CDR3 protein is CASSLAGAATGGGGNTIYF. The CDR3 DNA is TGTGCCAGCAGCTTAGCTGGGGCCGCGACAGGGGGCGGTGGAAACACCATATATTTT.